These 7 T cell receptor beta chains were sequenced from one sample in a study of tumor and adjacent non-tumor tissue in lung cancer. No cell sorting was done before RNA was extracted from the tissue. Three rounds of nested PCR, following a modified ARM-PCR protocol, produced the TCRbeta library. TCRdb re-called the multiplex PCR reads through MiXCR, storing one row per CDR3 protein. The sample records under 95,000 distinct CDR3 sequences, less than 80% being singletons. Sequenced sample: lung tumor tissue. These receptors came from a man aged 60-69 years with non-small cell lung cancer.

Details on this clonotype: Its ends do not fully match the called genes, so a read error is possible. The chain joins TRBV4-2 to TRBJ2-3; 13 bases are a match to TRBD2. The CDR3 runs to 18 residues. In germline, CDR1 is LGHNA, CDR2 YNFKEQ. CDR3 amino acids: CASSQGTSGGLSIDTQYF. CDR3 DNA: TGTGCCAGCAGCCAAGGGACTAGCGGGGGTTTAAGCATAGATACGCAATATTTT.

V and J are TRBV28 and TRBJ1-5; D is perhaps TRBD1 (6 bases). The CDR3 loop spans 16 amino acids. The V end lost 9 bases, the J end lost 5 bases, and 23 bases lay between the germline ends. CDR1 MDHEN and CDR2 SYDVKM come from the germline V gene. CDR3 amino acids: CASRVLGGQGDQPQHF. CDR3 nucleotides: TGTGCCAGTAGGGTATTAGGGGGACAAGGGGATCAGCCCCAGCATTTT.

This clonotype showed up just a few times. A much more abundant neighbour one base away suggests this may be a read error. The chain recombines TRBV6-1 with TRBJ2-7; D tentatively fits TRBD1 or TRBD2 (5 bases each). The CDR3 has 13 residues. Germline loops: CDR1 MNHNS, CDR2 SASEGT. CDR3 nucleotides: TGTACCAGCAGTGAATGGGACGACTACGAGCAGTACTTC. As protein: CTSSEWDDYEQYF.

This clonotype showed up just a few times. This sequence joins TRBV12-3 or TRBV12-4 and TRBJ2-4; the D is unclear. Trimming pared 5 bases from V and 0 bases from J, leaving 14 bases between. The CDR3 loop spans 16 amino acids. In DNA form, the CDR3 reads TGTGCCAGCAGTCCGAACGACTGGGGAGCCAAAAACATTCAGTACTTC. Protein: CASSPNDWGAKNIQYF.

A note on this clonotype: The conserved closing phenylalanine or tryptophan is absent in this CDR3, likely reflecting a read error. This sequence joins TRBV29-1 and TRBJ2-7; D is possibly TRBD1 or TRBD2 (5 bases each). This CDR3 has 12 amino acids. With 5 bases removed from V and 4 bases from J, the gap between germline ends came to 12 bases. Germline-derived CDR1 and CDR2 are SQVTM and ANQGSEA. The CDR3, as DNA: TGCAGCGTTCGGGACGGCTCATACGAGCAGTACCTC. This codes for CSVRDGSYEQYL.

For this clonotype: It may be a read error: a sequence one base away is much more abundant. This CDR3 fails to terminate in the conserved phenylalanine or tryptophan, so it likely reflects a read error. V and J are TRBV5-5 and TRBJ2-4; TRBD2 matches 13 bases. V was clipped by 1 base and J by 5 bases; unmatched bases: 3. This CDR3 contains 16 residues. Germline-derived CDR1 and CDR2 are SGHKS and YYEKEE (reference sequence). Here the CDR3 DNA reads TGTGCCAGCAGCTTGCCGACTAGCGGGAGGCAAAACATTCAGTACCTC. This sequence encodes CASSLPTSGRQNIQYL.

This clonotype was seen a single time. The conserved closing phenylalanine or tryptophan is absent in this CDR3, likely reflecting a read error. The chain uses TRBV29-1 and TRBJ2-5; TRBD2 aligns across 9 bases. Germline V gene data show CDR1 as SQVTM and CDR2 as ANQGSEA. The CDR3 has 14 amino acids. The CDR3, as DNA: TGCGGCGTTGGTCCTAGCGGGGTACGGGAGACCCAGTACTTA. This translates into CGVGPSGVRETQYL.